This TCR beta chain was recorded in a study of blood T cell repertoires in COVID-19. In the authors' methods: Estimation of nucleated cell counts was performed using reference gene primer amplification. Measured with immunoSEQ multiplex PCR; TCRdb has only the in-frame clones, and not every one. V, J and clone size were drawn from that table, and D and trimming were deduced from the DNA. The repertoire has about 15,000 clones, more than 75% of them found once; the top ten carry roughly 22%. Germline V gene sequence: CDR1 SNHLY, CDR2 FYNNEI. V trimming: 6 bases; J trimming: 2 bases; junction bases outside the gene matches: 3. CDR3 length equals 14 residues.

The receptor comes from an elderly man with active or convalescent COVID-19. The sequencing input was peripheral blood. The chain carries TRBV2 and TRBJ1-3, with 8 bases that match TRBD1. CDR3 in DNA: TGTGCCAGCAGGGAGGACAGGGCTGGAAACACCATATATTTT. It is translated as CASREDRAGNTIYF.